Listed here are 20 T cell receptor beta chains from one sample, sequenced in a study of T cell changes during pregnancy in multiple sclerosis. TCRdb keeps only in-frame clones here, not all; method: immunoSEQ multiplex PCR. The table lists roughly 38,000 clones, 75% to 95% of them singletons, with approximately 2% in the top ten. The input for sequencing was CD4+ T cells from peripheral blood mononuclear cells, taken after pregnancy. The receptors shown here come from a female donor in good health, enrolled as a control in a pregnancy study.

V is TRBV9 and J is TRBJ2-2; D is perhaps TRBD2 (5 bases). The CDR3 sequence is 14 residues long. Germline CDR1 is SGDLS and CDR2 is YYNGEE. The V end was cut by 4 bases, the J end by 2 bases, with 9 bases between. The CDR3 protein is CASSPDFNTGELFF. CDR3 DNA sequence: TGTGCCAGCAGCCCGGACTTTAACACCGGGGAGCTGTTTTTT. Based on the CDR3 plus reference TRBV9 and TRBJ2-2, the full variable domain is DSGVTQTPKHLITATGQRVTLRCSPRSGDLSVYWYQQSLDQGLQFLIQYYNGEERAKGNILERFSAQQFPDLHSELNLSSLELGDSALYFCASSPDFNTGELFFGEGSRLTVL.

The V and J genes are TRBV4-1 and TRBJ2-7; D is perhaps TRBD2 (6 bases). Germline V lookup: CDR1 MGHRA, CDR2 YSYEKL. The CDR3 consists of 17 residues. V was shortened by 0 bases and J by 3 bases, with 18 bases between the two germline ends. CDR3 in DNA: TGCGCCAGCAGCCAAGAAGTGGGGCGGGGCAGAGTCTACGAGCAGTACTTC. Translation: CASSQEVGRGRVYEQYF.

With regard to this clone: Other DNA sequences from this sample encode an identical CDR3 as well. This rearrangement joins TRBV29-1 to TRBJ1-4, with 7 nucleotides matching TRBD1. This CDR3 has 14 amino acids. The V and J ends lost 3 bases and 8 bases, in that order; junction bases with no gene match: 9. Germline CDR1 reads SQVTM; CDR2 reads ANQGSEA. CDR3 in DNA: TGCAGCGTTGATAGTCCAGGGGGAGGAGAAAAACTGTTTTTT. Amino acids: CSVDSPGGGEKLFF.

As DNA, the CDR3 is TGTGCCAGCAGTCAGGGCGCAGAGACCCAGTACTTC. Protein: CASSQGAETQYF. This chain connects TRBV7-2 to TRBJ2-5, with D maybe TRBD1 (5 bases). CDR1 is SGHTA, CDR2 FQGNSA, per germline. The CDR3 is made up of 12 amino acids. The germline V and J ends were trimmed by 6 bases and 4 bases, with 9 bases remaining between them.

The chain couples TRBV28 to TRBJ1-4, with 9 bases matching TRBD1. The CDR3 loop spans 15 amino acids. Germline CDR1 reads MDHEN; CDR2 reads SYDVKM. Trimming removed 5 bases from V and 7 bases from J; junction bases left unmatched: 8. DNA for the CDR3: TGTGCCAGCAGTCCGGGGGGACAGGGAGGTGAAAAACTGTTTTTT. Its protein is CASSPGGQGGEKLFF.

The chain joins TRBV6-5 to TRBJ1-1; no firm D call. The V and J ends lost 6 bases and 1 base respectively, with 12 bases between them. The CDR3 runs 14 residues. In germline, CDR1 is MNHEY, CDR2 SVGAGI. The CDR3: CASSRRGQNTEAFF. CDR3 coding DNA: TGTGCCAGCAGCCGCCGGGGTCAGAACACTGAAGCTTTCTTT.

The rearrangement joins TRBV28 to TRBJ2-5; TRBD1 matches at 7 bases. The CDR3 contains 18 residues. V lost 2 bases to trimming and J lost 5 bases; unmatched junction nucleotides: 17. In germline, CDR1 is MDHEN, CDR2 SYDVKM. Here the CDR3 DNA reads TGTGCCAGCAGTTTACCTCCTCCCGGGACAGCACTGGGGGAGACCCAGTACTTC. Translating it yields CASSLPPPGTALGETQYF.

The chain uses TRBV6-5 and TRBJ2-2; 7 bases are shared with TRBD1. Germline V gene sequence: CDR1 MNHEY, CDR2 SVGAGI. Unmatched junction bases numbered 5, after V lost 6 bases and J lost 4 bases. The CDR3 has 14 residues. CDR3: CASRRQGGTGELFF. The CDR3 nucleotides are TGTGCCAGCAGAAGACAGGGTGGCACCGGGGAGCTGTTTTTT.

The CDR3 sequence is CSVVPGDRLGYTF. The CDR3 DNA reads as TGCAGCGTTGTACCAGGGGATCGACTAGGCTACACCTTC. J is TRBJ1-2 and V is TRBV29-1, with a possible D match to TRBD1 (6 bases). CDR3 length: 13 residues. The V gene's germline CDR1 is SQVTM and CDR2 ANQGSEA. Trimming left V 4 bases short and J 8 bases short, with 17 bases between.

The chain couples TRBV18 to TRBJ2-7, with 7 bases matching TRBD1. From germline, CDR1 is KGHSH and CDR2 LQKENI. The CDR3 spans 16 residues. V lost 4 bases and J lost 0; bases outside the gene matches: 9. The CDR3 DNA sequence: TGTGCCAGCTCACTCGGAGCCGGGACAGCCTCCTACGAGCAGTACTTC. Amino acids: CASSLGAGTASYEQYF.

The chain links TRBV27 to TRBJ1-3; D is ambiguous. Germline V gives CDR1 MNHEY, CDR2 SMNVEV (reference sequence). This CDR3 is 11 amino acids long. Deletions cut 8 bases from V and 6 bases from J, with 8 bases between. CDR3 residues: CASSDLNTIYF. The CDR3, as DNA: TGTGCCAGCTCCGACTTAAACACCATATATTTT.

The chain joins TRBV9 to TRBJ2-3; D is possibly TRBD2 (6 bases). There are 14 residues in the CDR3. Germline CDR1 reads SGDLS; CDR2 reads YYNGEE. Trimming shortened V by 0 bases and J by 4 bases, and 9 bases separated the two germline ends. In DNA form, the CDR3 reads TGTGCCAGCAGCGTAGCTACGGGGGCAGATACGCAGTATTTT. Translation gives CASSVATGADTQYF.

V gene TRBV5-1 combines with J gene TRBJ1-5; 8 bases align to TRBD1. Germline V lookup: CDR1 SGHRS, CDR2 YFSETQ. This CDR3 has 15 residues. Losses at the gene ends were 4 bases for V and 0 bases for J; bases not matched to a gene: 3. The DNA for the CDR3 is TGCGCCAGCAGCCGGACAGGGCTTAGCAATCAGCCCCAGCATTTT. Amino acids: CASSRTGLSNQPQHF.

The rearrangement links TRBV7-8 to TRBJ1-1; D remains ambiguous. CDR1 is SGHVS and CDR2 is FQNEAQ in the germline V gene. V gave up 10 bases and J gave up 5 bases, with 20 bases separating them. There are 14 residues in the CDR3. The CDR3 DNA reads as TGTGCCACTTTTCCGGAGGAAACGAAGACTGAAGCTTTCTTT. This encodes CATFPEETKTEAFF.

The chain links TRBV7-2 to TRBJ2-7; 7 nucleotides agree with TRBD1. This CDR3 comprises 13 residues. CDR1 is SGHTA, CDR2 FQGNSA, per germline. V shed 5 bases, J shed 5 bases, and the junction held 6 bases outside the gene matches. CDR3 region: CASSPQGLDEQYF. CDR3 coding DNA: TGTGCCAGCAGCCCACAGGGGTTGGACGAGCAGTACTTC. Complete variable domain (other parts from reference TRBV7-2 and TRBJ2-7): GAGVSQSPSNKVTEKGKDVELRCDPISGHTALYWYRQSLGQGLEFLIYFQGNSAPDKSGLPSDRFSAERTGGSVSTLTIQRTQQEDSAVYLCASSPQGLDEQYFGPGTRLTVT.

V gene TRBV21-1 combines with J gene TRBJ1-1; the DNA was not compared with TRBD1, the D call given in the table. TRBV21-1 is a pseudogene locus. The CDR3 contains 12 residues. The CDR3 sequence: CASSSRQREAFF. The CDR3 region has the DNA TGTGCCAGCAGCAGCAGACAGCGTGAAGCTTTCTTT.

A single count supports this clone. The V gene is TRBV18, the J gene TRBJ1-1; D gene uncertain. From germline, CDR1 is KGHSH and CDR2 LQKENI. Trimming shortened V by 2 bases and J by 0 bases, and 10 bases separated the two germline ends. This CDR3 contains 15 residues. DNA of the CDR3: TGTGCCAGCTCACCAACAGCACGAGTGAACACTGAAGCTTTCTTT. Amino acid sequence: CASSPTARVNTEAFF.

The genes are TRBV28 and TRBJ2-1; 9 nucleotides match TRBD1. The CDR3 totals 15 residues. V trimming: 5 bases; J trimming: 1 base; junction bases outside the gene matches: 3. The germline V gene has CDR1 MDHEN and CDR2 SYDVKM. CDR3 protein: CASSRQGVSYNEQFF. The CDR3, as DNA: TGTGCCAGCAGTAGACAGGGGGTATCCTACAATGAGCAGTTCTTC.

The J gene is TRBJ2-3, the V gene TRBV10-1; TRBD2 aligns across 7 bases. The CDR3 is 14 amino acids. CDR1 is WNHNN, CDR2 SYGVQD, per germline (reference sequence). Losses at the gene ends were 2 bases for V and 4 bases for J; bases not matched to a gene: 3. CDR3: CASSEPSGADTQYF. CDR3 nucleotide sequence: TGCGCCAGCAGTGAGCCTAGCGGTGCAGATACGCAGTATTTT.

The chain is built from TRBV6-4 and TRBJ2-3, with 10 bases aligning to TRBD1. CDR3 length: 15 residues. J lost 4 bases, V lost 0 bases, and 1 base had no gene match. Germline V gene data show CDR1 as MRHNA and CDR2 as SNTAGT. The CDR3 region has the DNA TGTGCCAGCAGTGACTCGACAGGGGGCGCAGATACGCAGTATTTT. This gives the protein CASSDSTGGADTQYF.